This TCR beta chain originates from a study of blood T cell repertoires in COVID-19. Background on the study: Sources were T cells, B-cell-depleted T cells, or PBMCs; the material itself was cDNA or gDNA.

The CDR3 spans 16 residues. The germline CDR1 and CDR2 sequences are MNHEY and SMNVEV (reference sequence). With 3 bases clipped from V and 2 bases from J, the junction kept 5 bases outside the gene matches. The method was immunoSEQ multiplex PCR; TCRdb's version includes in-frame clones alone and lacks a portion of them. The table includes roughly 160,000 clones, about 74% detected once. Sequencing was performed on peripheral blood. The sequence came from a woman at least 80 years old with acute or convalescent COVID-19. The genes are TRBV27 and TRBJ2-1; 9 bases line up with TRBD1. CDR3 coding DNA: TGTGCCAGCAGTTTTCAACGACAGGGGGCCTACAATGAGCAGTTCTTC. Its protein is CASSFQRQGAYNEQFF.